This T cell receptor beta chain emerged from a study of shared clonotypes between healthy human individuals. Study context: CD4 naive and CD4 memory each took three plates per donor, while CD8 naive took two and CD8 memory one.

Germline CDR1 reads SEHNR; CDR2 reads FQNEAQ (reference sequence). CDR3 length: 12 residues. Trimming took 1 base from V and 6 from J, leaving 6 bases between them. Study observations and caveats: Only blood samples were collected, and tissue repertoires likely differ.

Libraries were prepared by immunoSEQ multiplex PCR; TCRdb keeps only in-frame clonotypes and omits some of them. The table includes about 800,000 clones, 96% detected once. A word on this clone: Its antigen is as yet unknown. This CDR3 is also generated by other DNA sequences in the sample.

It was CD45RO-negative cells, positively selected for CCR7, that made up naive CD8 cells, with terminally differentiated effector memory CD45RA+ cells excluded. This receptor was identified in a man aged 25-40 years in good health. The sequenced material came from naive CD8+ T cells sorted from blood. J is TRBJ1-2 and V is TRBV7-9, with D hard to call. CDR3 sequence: CASSLGPDGYTF. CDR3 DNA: TGTGCCAGCAGCTTAGGACCGGATGGCTACACCTTC.